The clone carrying this TCR beta chain was observed a single time. The antigen is undetermined. The sample belongs to a study of shared clonotypes between healthy human individuals. As for the study in general: The study drew on a couple of women and a few men aged 18 to 49 as donors. Broader study findings: Some naive CD4 clonotypes, 4% to 6%, turned up in common across a handful of donors.

The CDR3 contains 16 residues. In germline, CDR1 is SNHLY, CDR2 FYNNEI. Trimming took 4 bases from V and 8 from J; bases not matched to a gene: 11. It was about 190 ng DNA, some 30,000 T cell genomes, that sorted-subset replicate PCRs used. This table comes from immunoSEQ multiplex PCR, and its TCRdb copy is limited to in-frame clones, with some not included. There are under 1,100,000 clones in the sample; approximately 76% occur only once, and about 1.5% lies in the top ten. This TCR derives from a man between 18 and 29 years old in good health. The sequencing input was memory CD4+ T cells sorted from blood. Subset in this sample: CD45RA-negative fraction. The chain couples TRBV2 to TRBJ2-3, with TRBD2 matching over 11 bases. The CDR3 reads CASSADLAGGWGTQYF. The CDR3 DNA reads as TGTGCCAGCAGTGCAGATCTAGCGGGGGGCTGGGGTACGCAGTATTTT.